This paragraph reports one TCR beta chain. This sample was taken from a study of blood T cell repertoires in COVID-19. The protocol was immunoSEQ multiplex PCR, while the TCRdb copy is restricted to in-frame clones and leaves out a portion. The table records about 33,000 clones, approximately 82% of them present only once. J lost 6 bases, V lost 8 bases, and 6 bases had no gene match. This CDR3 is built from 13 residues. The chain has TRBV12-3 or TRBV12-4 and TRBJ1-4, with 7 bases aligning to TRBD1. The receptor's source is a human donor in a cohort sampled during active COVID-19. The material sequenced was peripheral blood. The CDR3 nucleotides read TGTGCCAGCTCCAGACAGGGCGATGAAAAACTGTTTTTT. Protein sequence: CASSRQGDEKLFF.